A selection of T cell receptor beta chains follows, all from one sample in a study of blood T cell repertoires in COVID-19. Only in-frame clones appear in the TCRdb table, and some are missing; sequencing was by immunoSEQ multiplex PCR. The sample includes about 98,000 clones, roughly 87% seen only once; the top ten take roughly 5.6%. Sample: peripheral blood. The source is a woman in her forties or fifties with COVID-19, enrolled during active disease. CDR3s include the opening cysteine and the closing phenylalanine or tryptophan. A D gene is named only where the DNA matches it firmly. A row's size may be missing; if present it is once, few, many or a size class.

abundance,v_gene,len,d_gene,j_gene,CDR3aa,CDR3nt
NA,TRBV28,14,NA,TRBJ1-1,CASSFPDMNTEAFF,TGTGCCAGCAGTTTCCCAGACATGAACACTGAAGCTTTCTTT
once,TRBV7-3,15,NA,TRBJ2-5,CASSPQGLRQETQYF,TGTGCCAGCAGCCCACAGGGTTTACGGCAAGAGACCCAGTACTTC
NA,TRBV5-1,13,TRBD1,TRBJ2-7,CASSLGGPAEQYF,TGCGCCAGCAGCCTAGGGGGCCCAGCCGAGCAGTACTTC
NA,TRBV6-5,14,NA,TRBJ2-1,CASSWKGPYNEQFF,TGTGCCAGCAGTTGGAAGGGGCCCTACAATGAGCAGTTCTTC
once,TRBV6-5,13,NA,TRBJ2-2,CASSNIVSGELFF,TGTGCCAGCAGTAATATAGTATCCGGGGAGCTGTTTTTT
NA,TRBV27,13,TRBD1,TRBJ1-2,CASRRQGGYGYTF,TGTGCCAGCAGGCGACAGGGTGGCTATGGCTACACCTTC
NA,TRBV18,15,NA,TRBJ2-1,CASSLGSGDFNEQFF,TGTGCCAGCTCACTCGGGTCAGGGGATTTCAATGAGCAGTTCTTC
NA,TRBV7-2,14,NA,TRBJ2-5,CASSFMRGKETQYF,TGTGCCAGCAGCTTTATGCGGGGTAAAGAGACCCAGTACTTC
few,TRBV3-1/TRBV3-2,14,TRBD1,TRBJ2-7,CASSPDRGRSEQYF,TGTGCCAGCAGCCCGGACAGGGGGCGAAGCGAGCAGTACTTC
NA,TRBV12-3/TRBV12-4,13,NA,TRBJ2-1,CASTHSLFQEQFF,TGTGCCAGCACTCATAGCTTATTCCAGGAGCAGTTCTTC
NA,TRBV6-6,15,TRBD2,TRBJ2-5,CASSTGSGGQETQYF,TGTGCCAGCAGTACGGGTAGCGGGGGGCAAGAGACCCAGTACTTC
NA,TRBV7-9,14,NA,TRBJ2-5,CASSSQSEVETQYF,TGTGCCAGCAGCTCCCAGTCAGAGGTAGAGACCCAGTACTTC
NA,TRBV6-5,14,NA,TRBJ1-2,CASSPTGVLYGYTF,TGTGCCAGCAGTCCCACGGGGGTCTTATATGGCTACACCTTC
medium-sized,TRBV27,15,NA,TRBJ1-4,CASSHIGGGNEKLFF,TGTGCCAGCAGCCATATAGGGGGGGGGAATGAAAAACTGTTTTTT
NA,TRBV5-6,17,TRBD2,TRBJ2-3,CASSLRLAGGNTDTQYF,TGTGCCAGCAGCCTGCGACTAGCGGGGGGGAACACAGATACGCAGTATTTT
NA,TRBV6-5,15,TRBD1,TRBJ2-2,CASSYGTGFTGELFF,TGTGCCAGCAGTTACGGGACAGGGTTCACCGGGGAGCTGTTTTTT
NA,TRBV10-3,14,TRBD1,TRBJ2-1,CAISAGTGVAEQFF,TGTGCCATCAGTGCCGGGACAGGGGTTGCTGAGCAGTTCTTC
few,TRBV11-2,14,NA,TRBJ1-1,CASSSGQGNTEAFF,TGTGCCAGCAGCTCCGGTCAGGGGAACACTGAAGCTTTCTTT
NA,TRBV9,15,TRBD2,TRBJ2-3,CASSVSGMGTDTQYF,TGTGCCAGCAGCGTTAGCGGGATGGGCACAGATACGCAGTATTTT
NA,TRBV14,16,TRBD2,TRBJ2-1,CASSHVLAGGYNEQFF,TGTGCCAGCAGCCATGTCCTAGCGGGGGGATACAATGAGCAGTTCTTC